Listed below are T cell receptor beta chains from one sample, sequenced in a study of blood T cell repertoires in COVID-19. Profiling relied on immunoSEQ multiplex PCR, and the TCRdb table lists in-frame clones only, not all of them. The table shows 280,000 or so clones, with about 85% occurring only once. What was sequenced was peripheral blood. These receptors were collected from a human donor in a cohort sampled during active COVID-19. CDR3s include the opening cysteine and the closing phenylalanine or tryptophan. D genes are given only for firm matches. Clone size appears in some rows only: once, few, many, or a class for an expanded clone.

V gene	clone size	D gene	J gene	CDR3 DNA	CDR3 protein
TRBV2	once	TRBD2	TRBJ2-3	TGTGCCAGTCTAGCGGGGGAGAACACAGATACGCAGTATTTT	CASLAGENTDTQYF
TRBV10-2	-	TRBD2	TRBJ2-1	TGCGCCAGCATAACTAGCGGGACCGCCGGTGAGCAGTTCTTC	CASITSGTAGEQFF
TRBV7-9	-	TRBD2	TRBJ2-3	TGTGCCAGCAGCTCTACTAGCGGGAGGGCTACGCAGTATTTT	CASSSTSGRATQYF
TRBV28	-	-	TRBJ2-2	TGTGCCAGCAGTTTGGGCCACAGGGAGCTGTTTTTT	CASSLGHRELFF
TRBV5-1	-	-	TRBJ2-6	TGCGCCAGCAGCTTGGGGAGTGGGGCCAACGTCCTGACTTTC	CASSLGSGANVLTF
TRBV28	-	-	TRBJ1-1	TGTGCCAGCGGATCGACAGAGAACACTGAAGCTTTCTTT	CASGSTENTEAFF
TRBV29-1	-	TRBD2	TRBJ2-1	TGCAGCGTGCGACTAGCGGGAGTACCAAGCTCCTACAATGAGCAGTTCTTC	CSVRLAGVPSSYNEQFF
TRBV7-8	-	TRBD2	TRBJ2-1	TGTGCCAGCAGCCCATGGACTAGTGTGGATGAGCAGTTCTTC	CASSPWTSVDEQFF
TRBV18	-	TRBD2	TRBJ2-7	TGTGCCAGCTCACCGACTAGCGGGAGAGCCGTATACGAGCAGTACTTC	CASSPTSGRAVYEQYF
TRBV14	-	-	TRBJ1-1	TGTGCCAGCAGCCAAGAGGGAGGGAAGAACACTGAAGCTTTCTTT	CASSQEGGKNTEAFF
TRBV5-8	-	TRBD1	TRBJ1-5	TGTGCCAGCAGACCGGACAGGGCCGCGCGGGGGTCCCAGCATTTT	CASRPDRAARGSQHF
TRBV19	once	-	TRBJ2-2	TGTGCCAGTAGTACCCAGAACACCGGGGAGCTGTTTTTT	CASSTQNTGELFF
TRBV19	-	-	TRBJ1-5	TGTGCCAGTAGTATGATCATGGGGGCAAATCAGCCCCAGCATTTT	CASSMIMGANQPQHF
TRBV27	-	-	TRBJ1-3	TGTGCCAGCAGTTTAGGAGGGGTCGGAAACACCATATATTTT	CASSLGGVGNTIYF
TRBV15	-	TRBD1	TRBJ1-1	TGTGCCACCAGCAGAGAACGGACAGGGGCGGCTTTCTTT	CATSRERTGAAFF
TRBV15	-	-	TRBJ2-7	TGTGCCACCAGCAGAGATACTACCTACGAGCAGTACTTC	CATSRDTTYEQYF
TRBV11-2	-	TRBD1	TRBJ1-1	TGTGCCAGCAGCTCGGACAGGGTGGCTGAAGCTTTCTTT	CASSSDRVAEAFF
TRBV9	-	TRBD1	TRBJ1-5	TGTGCCAGCAGCGCGGGACAGGGCGGGAATCAGCCCCAGCATTTT	CASSAGQGGNQPQHF
TRBV19	-	TRBD2	TRBJ2-5	TGTGCCAGTAGTAGGAGCGGGAGGGCCGCGTCGGAGACCCAGTACTTC	CASSRSGRAASETQYF
TRBV27	-	TRBD1	TRBJ1-2	TGTGCCAGCAGTTTATACGGGACAGAAGGGGCGGATGGCTACACCTTC	CASSLYGTEGADGYTF
TRBV6-1	-	TRBD2	TRBJ2-7	TGTGCCAGCAGTGAGCCGACTAGCGGATCCTACGAGCAGTACTTC	CASSEPTSGSYEQYF
TRBV7-2	-	-	TRBJ1-1	TGTGCCAGTAGAAAGGGCTCGGAGGATCGCACTGAAGCTTTCTTT	CASRKGSEDRTEAFF
TRBV3-1/TRBV3-2	once	-	TRBJ1-1	TGTGCCAGCAGCCTCCACACGAACACTGAAGCTTTCTTT	CASSLHTNTEAFF
TRBV7-9	once	TRBD1	TRBJ2-7	TGTGCCAGCAGCCGCTGGGGGACAGGGGGCGACGAGCAGTACTTC	CASSRWGTGGDEQYF
TRBV5-1	-	TRBD2	TRBJ2-7	TGCGCCAGCAGCCCGAATAGCGGGACGAACGAGCAGTACTTC	CASSPNSGTNEQYF
TRBV27	-	-	TRBJ2-3	TGTGCCAGCAGTCCGAAACTAGCATCAGATACGCAGTATTTT	CASSPKLASDTQYF
TRBV9	-	-	TRBJ2-7	TGTGCCAGCAGCGTAGCTCCGAGCGGCGTCTACGAGCAGTACTTC	CASSVAPSGVYEQYF
TRBV4-2	few	-	TRBJ2-7	TGTGCCAGCAGCCAAGGTTGGGACACCTCCTACGAGCAGTACTTC	CASSQGWDTSYEQYF
TRBV30	-	TRBD2	TRBJ2-3	TGTGCCTGGAGGCTAGCGGGCGGTGGAATATATACGCAGTATTTT	CAWRLAGGGIYTQYF
TRBV10-3	-	TRBD1	TRBJ2-2	TGTGCCATCAGTCCAAACAGGGGGCAGGGCACCGGGGAGCTGTTTTTT	CAISPNRGQGTGELFF
TRBV7-2	-	TRBD1	TRBJ1-5	TGTGCCAGCAGCTTCCAGGACAGGGGGGGCAATCAGCCCCAGCATTTT	CASSFQDRGGNQPQHF
TRBV5-5	-	-	TRBJ2-5	TGTGCCAGCAGTACCAGGACACTTTTCCAAGAGACCCAGTACTTC	CASSTRTLFQETQYF
TRBV7-9	-	TRBD2	TRBJ2-1	TGTGCCAGCACCGGGGGGGCACTAGCGGGATACAATGAGCAGTTCTTC	CASTGGALAGYNEQFF
TRBV6-5	-	TRBD2	TRBJ2-2	TGTGCCAGCAGCCGTAGCGGGAGGATCACCGGGGAGCTGTTTTTT	CASSRSGRITGELFF
TRBV7-9	few	-	TRBJ2-1	TGTGCCAGCAGTCTAAAACAGATACAGTTCAACAATGAGCAGTTCTTC	CASSLKQIQFNNEQFF
TRBV4-1	many	-	TRBJ2-7	TGCGCCAGCAGCCAAGATTTCCCGGGTCCCTACGAGCAGTACTTC	CASSQDFPGPYEQYF
TRBV5-1	-	-	TRBJ1-1	TGCGCCAGCAAGAACGAGCCCTTGATCAACACTGAAGCTTTCTTT	CASKNEPLINTEAFF
TRBV30	-	-	TRBJ2-7	TGTGCCTGGAAGGGTAGGCGGGACGTCGCCTACGAGCAGTACTTC	CAWKGRRDVAYEQYF
TRBV5-6	-	TRBD1	TRBJ1-1	TGTGCCAGCAACAGGGGAAACACTGAAGCTTTCTTT	CASNRGNTEAFF
TRBV9	-	TRBD2	TRBJ2-3	TGTGCCAGCAGCGCCGGGGGGACAGATACGCAGTATTTT	CASSAGGTDTQYF
TRBV29-1	-	-	TRBJ1-1	TGCAGCGGAAACGGGGTGAACACTGAAGCTTTCTTT	CSGNGVNTEAFF
TRBV30	-	TRBD2	TRBJ2-7	TGTGCCTGGAGTGTGGGACTAGATCGTCCGTACTTC	CAWSVGLDRPYF
TRBV24-1	few	-	TRBJ2-7	TGTGCCACCAGTGACCGTCGGACGGGAGCTTGGGAGCAGTACTTC	CATSDRRTGAWEQYF
TRBV6-5	-	-	TRBJ1-1	TGTGCCAGCAGTTATACACCGAACACTGAAGCTTTCTTT	CASSYTPNTEAFF
TRBV7-2	-	TRBD2	TRBJ2-3	TGTGCCAGCAGCGCTCGACTAGCGGGAGGATCTTACACAGATACGCAGTATTTT	CASSARLAGGSYTDTQYF
TRBV7-9	few	-	TRBJ2-1	TGTGCCAGCAGCCTGACCCGACGAGGCAATGAGCAGTTCTTC	CASSLTRRGNEQFF